This T cell receptor beta chain is drawn from a study of T cell responses to AZD1222 COVID-19 vaccine. Recipients boosted at about 4 weeks or about 12 weeks are pooled. Profiled with immunoSEQ multiplex PCR; TCRdb holds only in-frame clones, not every one. The sample holds 92,000 or so clones, around nine tenths seen once. The V gene lost 4 bases and the J gene lost 7 bases, with 18 bases spanning the gap. Germline CDR1 and CDR2: SGHRS and YFSETQ. The CDR3 is made up of 16 amino acids. The chain carries TRBV5-1 and TRBJ1-6, with D hard to call. The TCR originated in an adult who received the AZD1222 COVID-19 vaccine. Source: peripheral blood, taken 28 days after the second AZD1222 dose. CDR3 bases: TGCGCCAGCAGCCTGGAGGGAGGCTTGGGAAATTCACCCCTCCACTTT. Protein sequence: CASSLEGGLGNSPLHF.